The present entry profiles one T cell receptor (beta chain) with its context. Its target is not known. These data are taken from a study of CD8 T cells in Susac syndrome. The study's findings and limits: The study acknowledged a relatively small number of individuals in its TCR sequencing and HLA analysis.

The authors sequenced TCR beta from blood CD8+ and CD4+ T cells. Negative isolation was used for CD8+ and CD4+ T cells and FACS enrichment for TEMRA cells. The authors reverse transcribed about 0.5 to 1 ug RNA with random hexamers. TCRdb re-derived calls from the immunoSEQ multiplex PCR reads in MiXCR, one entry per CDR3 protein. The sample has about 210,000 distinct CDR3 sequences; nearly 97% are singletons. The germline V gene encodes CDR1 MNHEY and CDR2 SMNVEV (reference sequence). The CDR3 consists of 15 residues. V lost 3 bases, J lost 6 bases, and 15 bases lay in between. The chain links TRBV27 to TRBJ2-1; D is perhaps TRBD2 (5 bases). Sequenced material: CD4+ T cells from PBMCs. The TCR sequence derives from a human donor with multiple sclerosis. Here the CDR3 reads CASSFGVEAINEQFF. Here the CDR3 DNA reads TGTGCCAGCAGTTTCGGGGTCGAGGCGATCAATGAGCAGTTCTTC.